This entry concerns a single T cell receptor beta chain. This sequence may be a read error, since a much larger clone differs from it by one base. CD8+CD57+ cell expansion had been shown by flow cytometry in patients chosen for sequencing. Germline V gene lookup returns CDR1 SNHLY and CDR2 FYNNEI. After removal of 4 bases from V and 7 bases from J, the junction contained 13 bases not matched to a gene. The CDR3 covers 16 residues. According to the study, genomic DNA was the template for TCR beta VDJ and CDR3 profiling. TCRdb reprocessed the reads with MiXCR, giving one entry per CDR3 protein. The sample includes about 470,000 distinct CDR3 sequences, around 32% seen only once; the top ten take under 0.95%. The sample comes from a study of CD8+CD57+ T cells in acquired aplastic anemia.

The TCR sequence derives from a human donor with aplastic anemia. The specimen sequenced was sorted CD4+, CD8+, or CD8+CD57+ T cells (not recorded which) from PBMCs. The chain links TRBV2 to TRBJ2-7, with 10 nucleotides matching TRBD2. Here the CDR3 DNA reads TGTGCCAGCAGTGGAGGGACAGCGGGAGGGCCGGGGGAGCAGTACTTC. Encoded protein: CASSGGTAGGPGEQYF.